This T cell receptor (beta chain) originates from a study of cytomegalovirus exposure and HLA in healthy donors. CDR1 and CDR2 (germline): SGHTA, FQGNSA. The CDR3 loop spans 17 amino acids. V shed 0 bases, J shed 4 bases, and the junction held 10 bases outside the gene matches. It was with 60 Vbeta and 13 Jbeta primers that the PCR ran. Assay used: immunoSEQ multiplex PCR; TCRdb lists only in-frame clones, some missing. The sample lists tens of thousands of clones, roughly 77% seen once, with 14% to 15% in the top ten. This chain links TRBV7-2 with TRBJ2-5; 8 nucleotides agree with TRBD2. The specimen sequenced was PBMCs. The sequence came from a woman between 40 and 50 years old in good health and CMV-seropositive. This CDR3 is CASSLATLAAMGETQYF. Written as DNA, the CDR3 is TGTGCCAGCAGCTTAGCGACACTAGCGGCTATGGGAGAGACCCAGTACTTC.